The 28 T cell receptor beta chains in this list originate from one sample, sequenced in a study of T cell changes during pregnancy in multiple sclerosis. Only in-frame clones appear in the TCRdb table, and some are missing; sequencing was by immunoSEQ multiplex PCR. The repertoire holds 28,000 or so clones, with roughly 87% as singletons. Sequences were derived from CD4+ T cells from peripheral blood mononuclear cells, sampled in the second trimester of pregnancy. The receptors originated from a female donor with multiple sclerosis, enrolled in a pregnancy study.

The V gene is TRBV5-4, the J gene TRBJ2-3; 10 bases are a match to TRBD1. CDR3 length: 16 amino acids. Germline V lookup: CDR1 SGHNT, CDR2 YYREEE (reference sequence). Trimming cost V 3 bases and J 4 bases; bases outside gene matches: 8. The CDR3 DNA sequence: TGTGCCAGCAGCTCGCCGGGACAGGGGTCCGCAGATACGCAGTATTTT. Protein sequence: CASSSPGQGSADTQYF.

The J gene is TRBJ2-5, the V gene TRBV10-1; TRBD1 agrees at 7 bases. The CDR3 consists of 14 residues. Trimming took 5 bases from V and 1 from J; bases not matched to a gene: 4. Germline V gene data show CDR1 as WNHNN and CDR2 as SYGVQD (reference sequence). The CDR3 nucleotides read TGCGCCAGCAGTTCCGGGACAGCCCAAGAGACCCAGTACTTC. Translated, it gives CASSSGTAQETQYF.

This chain connects TRBV7-3 to TRBJ2-3, with 10 bases that match TRBD2. The CDR3 covers 15 residues. The V gene's germline CDR1 is SGHTA and CDR2 FQGTGA. The V segment lost 2 bases and the J segment 6 bases; nucleotides outside the gene matches: 5. CDR3 in amino acids: CASSLSLAGADTQYF. CDR3 nucleotides: TGTGCCAGCAGCTTATCCCTAGCGGGGGCGGATACGCAGTATTTT.

V gene TRBV5-1 combines with J gene TRBJ1-6; TRBD1 matches at 7 bases. After removal of 4 bases from V and 7 bases from J, the junction contained 8 bases not matched to a gene. The CDR3 totals 15 residues. The germline V gene has CDR1 SGHRS and CDR2 YFSETQ. The CDR3 reads CASSPIQGLNSPLHF. In DNA, the CDR3 is TGCGCCAGCAGCCCCATACAGGGGTTGAATTCACCCCTCCACTTT.

V is TRBV6-1 and J is TRBJ2-3; TRBD1 aligns across 9 bases. The CDR3 contains 14 residues. The ends lost 8 bases at V and 9 bases at J; junction bases unmatched: 12. In germline, CDR1 is MNHNS, CDR2 SASEGT. DNA of the CDR3: TGTGCCAGCGTGCTTCGGGACAGGGCGGGGACGCAGTATTTT. Amino acids: CASVLRDRAGTQYF.

This rearrangement joins TRBV5-6 to TRBJ1-1, with 7 bases matching TRBD1. The CDR3 length is 13 residues. V trimming: 7 bases; J trimming: 11 bases; junction bases outside the gene matches: 14. Germline-derived CDR1 and CDR2 are SGHDT and YYEEEE. The CDR3, as DNA: TGTGCCAGCCAAGTGGAAGGGGGCGAGGTGGCTTTCTTT. This encodes CASQVEGGEVAFF.

V gene TRBV28 combines with J gene TRBJ1-2; possibly TRBD1 for D (5 bases). The CDR3 has 14 amino acids. Between the trimmed V and J ends, which lost 0 bases and 6 bases, there was a span of 11 bases. Germline V gives CDR1 MDHEN, CDR2 SYDVKM. The CDR3 region is CASSLWGAGNGYTF. The CDR3 nucleotides are TGTGCCAGCAGTTTATGGGGTGCAGGGAATGGCTACACCTTC.

J is TRBJ1-2 and V is TRBV4-3; the D gene is possibly TRBD1 (6 bases). Germline CDR1 reads LGHNA; CDR2 reads YSLEER. The CDR3 has 14 amino acids. V was cut by 3 bases and J by 4 bases, with 12 bases left in between. DNA of the CDR3: TGCGCCAGCAGCCATGGCGGCAGGGGCTATGGCTACACCTTC. Translated: CASSHGGRGYGYTF.

The rearrangement uses TRBV10-3 and TRBJ1-2, with D unresolved. Trimming pared 3 bases from V and 0 bases from J, leaving 14 bases between. The germline gives CDR1 ENHRY, CDR2 SYGVKD. This CDR3 has 16 amino acids. The DNA for the CDR3 is TGTGCCATCAGTGAAACGGCGGCAGCCTCTAACTATGGCTACACCTTC. This gives the protein CAISETAAASNYGYTF.

The chain carries TRBV29-1 and TRBJ2-3; possibly TRBD2 for D (6 bases). Trimming took 8 bases from V and 2 from J, leaving 23 bases between them. This CDR3 spans 16 amino acids. Germline V lookup: CDR1 SQVTM, CDR2 ANQGSEA. CDR3 bases: TGCAGCTCCCGAACGTTTATAGCGGAGGACACAGATACGCAGTATTTT. This codes for CSSRTFIAEDTDTQYF.

The table lists this clone with a count of one. The chain has TRBV18 and TRBJ1-5, with 11 bases aligning to TRBD1. Unmatched junction bases numbered 5, after V lost 4 bases and J lost 6 bases. CDR1 KGHSH and CDR2 LQKENI come from the germline V gene. The CDR3 sequence is 15 residues long. In nucleotides, the CDR3 is TGTGCCAGCTCACTCGGACAGGGGGCGAGTCAGCCCCAGCATTTT. Translating it yields CASSLGQGASQPQHF.

This chain uses TRBV9 with TRBJ1-5; D unresolved. V lost 4 bases to trimming and J lost 5 bases, with 10 bases between them. Germline values: CDR1 SGDLS, CDR2 YYNGEE. The CDR3 runs 13 residues. The CDR3 nucleotides are TGTGCCAGCAGCTTTAGTGTCGATCAGCCCCAGCATTTT. Translated, it gives CASSFSVDQPQHF.

This clone was found once. This chain joins TRBV7-3 and TRBJ2-1, with 7 bases that match TRBD2. V lost 5 bases and J lost 8; bases outside the gene matches: 15. Germline CDR1 is SGHTA and CDR2 is FQGTGA. This CDR3 is built from 16 residues. The CDR3 protein is CASSVSSGPQGDEQFF. CDR3 in DNA: TGTGCCAGCAGCGTTTCTAGCGGTCCCCAGGGTGATGAGCAGTTCTTC.

The chain recombines TRBV29-1 with TRBJ1-1, with TRBD1 matching 8 bases. The CDR3 sequence is 12 residues long. In germline, CDR1 is SQVTM, CDR2 ANQGSEA. V gave up 5 bases and J gave up 4 bases; unmatched junction bases: 3. CDR3 sequence: CSVSGGGTEAFF. The CDR3 DNA reads as TGCAGCGTTTCAGGGGGCGGCACTGAAGCTTTCTTT.

The chain has TRBV28 and TRBJ2-3, with a weak D call TRBD2 (6 bases). There are 16 residues in the CDR3. Looked up from germline, CDR1 is MDHEN and CDR2 is SYDVKM. The ends were cut back, 3 bases at V and 1 base at J, with 14 bases in the middle. CDR3 nucleotide sequence: TGTGCCAGCAGTTTCCAGCGGGTCGGCGGCACAGATACGCAGTATTTT. Protein product: CASSFQRVGGTDTQYF.

This clone was detected once. The rearrangement joins TRBV29-1 to TRBJ2-7; the D gene is possibly TRBD1 (6 bases). Per the germline V gene, CDR1 is SQVTM and CDR2 is ANQGSEA. Trimming pared 4 bases from V and 0 bases from J, leaving 13 bases between. CDR3 size: 14 residues. This CDR3 reads CSVGWTVVSYEQYF. The DNA for the CDR3 is TGCAGCGTTGGATGGACAGTAGTCTCCTACGAGCAGTACTTC.

J is TRBJ2-1 and V is TRBV12-5; 16 bases match TRBD2. Germline assignment: CDR1 LGHNT and CDR2 FRNRAP. V lost 7 bases to trimming and J lost 4 bases; unmatched junction nucleotides: 4. The CDR3 length is 16 residues. CDR3 DNA: TGTGCTAGTGAATCGGGACTAGCGGGGGGGTACAATGAGCAGTTCTTC. The encoded protein is CASESGLAGGYNEQFF.

This chain uses TRBV9 with TRBJ1-2; D gene uncertain. This CDR3 has 14 residues. The germline gives CDR1 SGDLS, CDR2 YYNGEE. Trimming took 0 bases from V and 4 from J, leaving 10 bases between them. The CDR3 region is CASSVGVALYGYTF. In DNA, the CDR3 is TGTGCCAGCAGCGTAGGGGTAGCCCTCTATGGCTACACCTTC.

This sequence joins TRBV5-1 and TRBJ2-1, with TRBD1 matching 7 bases. Germline-derived CDR1 and CDR2 are SGHRS and YFSETQ. With V trimmed by 4 bases and J by 5 bases, 6 bases remained unmatched. This CDR3 is 14 amino acids long. This CDR3 is CASSRGHGDNEQFF. The CDR3, as DNA: TGCGCCAGCAGCAGGGGGCATGGTGACAATGAGCAGTTCTTC.

The V gene is TRBV19, the J gene TRBJ1-2; no firm D call. Germline CDR1 and CDR2: LNHDA and SQIVND (reference sequence). CDR3 length equals 13 residues. The V and J ends lost 5 bases and 3 bases respectively, with 10 bases between them. In nucleotides, the CDR3 is TGTGCCAGTAGTGTTGACCAGGACTATGGCTACACCTTC. Translation: CASSVDQDYGYTF.

The chain has TRBV18 and TRBJ2-1; perhaps TRBD2 as D (6 bases). The V end lost 4 bases, the J end lost 4 bases, and 14 bases lay between the germline ends. The V gene's germline CDR1 is KGHSH and CDR2 LQKENI. The CDR3 length is 15 residues. CDR3 coding DNA: TGTGCCAGCTCACACGGGACTTCGGAGTACAATGAGCAGTTCTTC. Amino acids: CASSHGTSEYNEQFF.

The V and J genes are TRBV10-3 and TRBJ1-1; no clear D. V lost 4 bases to trimming and J lost 0 bases, with 3 bases between them. Germline V lookup: CDR1 ENHRY, CDR2 SYGVKD. This CDR3 has 12 residues. DNA of the CDR3: TGTGCCATCAGTGCTTTGAACACTGAAGCTTTCTTT. Protein: CAISALNTEAFF.

The rearrangement uses TRBV2 and TRBJ2-5; 11 bases fit TRBD1. V lost 11 bases, J lost 5 bases, and 4 bases stayed unmatched. This CDR3 region has 12 residues. Germline V gene sequence: CDR1 SNHLY, CDR2 FYNNEI. CDR3 nucleotides: TGTGCCGGGGGACAGGGGGTCGAGACCCAGTACTTC. It translates to CAGGQGVETQYF.

The chain has TRBV18 and TRBJ1-2; TRBD1 matches 7 bases. The CDR3 sequence is 16 residues long. V lost 0 bases and J lost 0; bases outside the gene matches: 4. CDR1 and CDR2 from the germline V gene are KGHSH and LQKENI. The CDR3 region is CASSPPYGQANYGYTF. CDR3 coding DNA: TGTGCCAGCTCACCACCGTACGGACAGGCTAACTATGGCTACACCTTC.

The rearrangement uses TRBV6-1 and TRBJ1-2; TRBD1 matches 10 bases. J lost 8 bases, V lost 5 bases, and 11 bases had no gene match. The germline V gene encodes CDR1 MNHNS and CDR2 SASEGT. The CDR3 has 15 residues. The CDR3 DNA reads as TGTGCCAGCAGTCCGCGGGACAGGGGCTTCGAGGGCTACACCTTC. Amino acids: CASSPRDRGFEGYTF.

The chain recombines TRBV27 with TRBJ1-5; 7 bases map to TRBD1. CDR3 size: 16 residues. From germline, CDR1 is MNHEY and CDR2 SMNVEV (reference sequence). Trimming removed 6 bases from V and 3 bases from J; junction bases left unmatched: 11. The CDR3 bases are TGTGCCAGCAGCCCGGACAGGTTGGGGATCAATCAGCCCCAGCATTTT. This sequence encodes CASSPDRLGINQPQHF.

This chain joins TRBV18 and TRBJ1-6; the D gene is possibly TRBD1 (6 bases). In germline, CDR1 is KGHSH, CDR2 LQKENI. Trimming cost V 1 base and J 8 bases, with 15 bases left between them. This CDR3 spans 16 amino acids. CDR3 loop: CASSPQQGGSHSPLHF. The CDR3 nucleotides read TGTGCCAGCTCACCACAACAGGGAGGGTCTCATTCACCCCTCCACTTT.

This clone was seen just once. The V and J genes are TRBV4-1 and TRBJ2-2, with 12 nucleotides matching TRBD1. CDR3 length: 17 amino acids. The germline V gene has CDR1 MGHRA and CDR2 YSYEKL. After removal of 4 bases from V and 4 bases from J, the junction contained 7 bases not matched to a gene. DNA of the CDR3: TGCGCCAGCAGCCGGGACAGGGGGCAGTTGGGCACCGGGGAGCTGTTTTTT. This codes for CASSRDRGQLGTGELFF.